The present T cell receptor (beta chain) was sequenced within a study of blood T cell repertoires in COVID-19. Study overall: The origin of the acute and convalescent COVID-19 samples was the United States, Italy and Spain. Sources were T cells, B-cell-depleted T cells, or PBMCs; the material itself was cDNA or gDNA.

A Seattle source enrolled patients during active infection and followed them longitudinally. The CDR3 has 15 amino acids. Germline values: CDR1 SEHNR, CDR2 FQNEAQ (reference sequence). V gave up 5 bases and J gave up 4 bases, with 17 bases separating them. Clones were read by immunoSEQ multiplex PCR, and TCRdb kept only the in-frame ones, dropping some. The sample holds around 200,000 clones, about 83% seen once. The TCR originated in a woman aged 30 to 39 with COVID-19, enrolled during active disease. The chain joins TRBV7-9 to TRBJ1-1; possibly TRBD1 for D (5 bases). The sequencing sample was made of peripheral blood. The CDR3 protein is CASSPPGDLGTEAFF. CDR3 sequence (DNA): TGTGCCAGCAGCCCCCCGGGGGATTTGGGCACTGAAGCTTTCTTT.